The text below deals with one T cell receptor (beta chain). Generated by immunoSEQ multiplex PCR, the TCRdb table keeps only in-frame clones and is missing some. Of 270,000 or so clones in the sample, 70% to 90% were seen once. The data originate from a study of blood T cell repertoires in COVID-19. The CDR3 totals 13 residues. The germline V gene encodes CDR1 SQVTM and CDR2 ANQGSEA. V was cut by 7 bases and J by 5 bases, with 17 bases left in between. The chain combines TRBV29-1 with TRBJ2-5; a possible D gene is TRBD2 (6 bases). Sequences were obtained from peripheral blood. This clonotype was obtained from a woman aged 30 to 39 with COVID-19, enrolled during active disease. CDR3 in amino acids: CSEGFRGGETQYF. In nucleotides, the CDR3 is TGCAGCGAGGGTTTTAGGGGAGGCGAGACCCAGTACTTC.